The source of this TCR beta chain is a study of T cell changes during pregnancy in multiple sclerosis (dated by TCRdb to the late 2010s). About the investigation overall: Changes in the T cell repertoire over the course of pregnancy were examined in this study in women with multiple sclerosis.

Taken from the germline V gene (reference sequence), the CDR1 and CDR2 loops are MNHEY and SMNVEV. The CDR3 starts with the cysteine, ends with the phenylalanine, and has 14 residues. Just the 42-base CDR3 DNA is kept, in frame starting at base 1. Between the V and J ends, shortened by 2 bases and 8 bases respectively, the junction contains 13 bases. Of note for this clone: Its antigen has not been determined. Base quality data are lacking; no much larger clone is found one base away.

Library prep was done by the immunoSEQ multiplex PCR assay. In its TCRdb copy, this immuneACCESS table keeps in-frame sequences only and misses some clones. Where compared with another copy, unresolved V genes explain less than half of these, and the others have no known cause. The sample contains 75,000 to 95,000 clones, around 93% of them found a single time. The ten largest make up 0.85% to 0.95% of the sample. Specimen: peripheral blood, collected before pregnancy. Recombination connected TRBV27 to TRBJ2-1, with no confidently assigned D gene. This TCR was recovered from a female donor with multiple sclerosis, enrolled in a pregnancy study. Here the CDR3 is given as CASSLGGPGYEQFF. The nucleotide sequence reads as follows: TGTGCCAGCAGTTTAGGTGGGCCTGGGTATGAGCAGTTCTTC.